A selection of T cell receptor beta chains follows, all from one sample in a study of vaccination and CD4 T cells after COVID-19. TCRdb reanalysed the PCR reads using MiXCR and keeps one entry per CDR3 protein. The sample yields about 26,000 distinct CDR3 sequences, 41% seen once. The antigens these receptors bind are not known. This sample comprised CD4+ T cells from blood, cultured in vitro, obtained about 7 months after SARS-CoV-2 vaccination. The source is a human donor who had recovered from COVID-19. The CDR3 runs from the conserved cysteine through the conserved F or W. The order of the fields is D gene, J gene, V gene, clone size, CDR3 protein, CDR3 DNA. A D gene is named only where the DNA matches it firmly. Size is stated for part of the rows, as once, few or many counts, or as a class when the clone is expanded.

D gene: TRBD2; J gene: TRBJ2-5; V gene: TRBV6-2/TRBV6-3; clone size: once; CDR3 protein: CASRPLRRTSGTYQETQYF; CDR3 DNA: TGTGCCAGCAGACCCCTCCGGCGGACTAGCGGGACGTACCAAGAGACCCAGTACTTC
D gene: TRBD1; J gene: TRBJ1-2; V gene: TRBV7-3; clone size: NA; CDR3 protein: CASSPNVGQGDGSYTF; CDR3 DNA: TGTGCCAGCAGCCCGAACGTGGGACAGGGGGACGGAAGCTACACCTTC
D gene: TRBD2; J gene: TRBJ2-3; V gene: TRBV4-2; clone size: NA; CDR3 protein: CASSQAVAGGSTDTQYF; CDR3 DNA: TGTGCCAGCAGCCAGGCCGTAGCGGGAGGTAGCACAGATACGCAGTATTTT
D gene: NA; J gene: TRBJ2-5; V gene: TRBV2; clone size: NA; CDR3 protein: CASSEGRAETQYF; CDR3 DNA: TGTGCCAGCAGTGAAGGGCGGGCAGAGACCCAGTACTTC
D gene: NA; J gene: TRBJ1-5; V gene: TRBV20-1; clone size: NA; CDR3 protein: CSASLFGQSNQPQHF; CDR3 DNA: TGCAGTGCTAGTTTATTCGGGCAGAGCAATCAGCCCCAGCATTTT
D gene: NA; J gene: TRBJ1-6; V gene: TRBV6-1; clone size: few; CDR3 protein: CASSVVPQTLHF; CDR3 DNA: TGTGCCAGCAGTGTGGTCCCTCAGACCCTCCACTTT
D gene: NA; J gene: TRBJ1-2; V gene: TRBV19; clone size: NA; CDR3 protein: CASLSDSYGYTF; CDR3 DNA: TGTGCCAGCTTATCGGACAGCTATGGCTACACCTTC
D gene: TRBD1; J gene: TRBJ2-5; V gene: TRBV5-1; clone size: few; CDR3 protein: CASSLMGQSQETQYF; CDR3 DNA: TGCGCCAGCAGCTTGATGGGACAGAGCCAAGAGACCCAGTACTTC
D gene: TRBD2; J gene: TRBJ2-3; V gene: TRBV6-4; clone size: NA; CDR3 protein: CASSDSSGGTDTQYF; CDR3 DNA: TGTGCCAGCAGTGATTCTAGCGGGGGCACAGATACGCAGTATTTT
D gene: NA; J gene: TRBJ2-5; V gene: TRBV6-1; clone size: few; CDR3 protein: CASRGLGGTETQYF; CDR3 DNA: TGTGCCAGCAGAGGACTAGGGGGCACAGAGACCCAGTACTTC
D gene: TRBD1; J gene: TRBJ1-6; V gene: TRBV7-9; clone size: NA; CDR3 protein: CASSKGGGDRVYSPLHF; CDR3 DNA: TGTGCCAGCAGCAAGGGAGGGGGGGACAGAGTATATTCACCCCTCCACTTT